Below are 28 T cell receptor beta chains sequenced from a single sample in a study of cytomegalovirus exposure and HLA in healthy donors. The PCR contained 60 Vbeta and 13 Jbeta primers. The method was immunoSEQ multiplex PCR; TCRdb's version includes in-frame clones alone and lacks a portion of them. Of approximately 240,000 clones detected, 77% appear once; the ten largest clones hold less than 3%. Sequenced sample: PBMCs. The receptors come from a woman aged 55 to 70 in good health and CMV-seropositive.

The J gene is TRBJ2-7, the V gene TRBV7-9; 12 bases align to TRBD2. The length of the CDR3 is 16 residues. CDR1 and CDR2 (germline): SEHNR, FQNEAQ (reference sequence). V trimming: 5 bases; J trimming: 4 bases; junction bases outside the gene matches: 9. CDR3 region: CASSEPSGGASYEQYF. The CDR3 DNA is TGTGCCAGCAGCGAGCCTAGCGGGGGGGCCTCGTACGAGCAGTACTTC. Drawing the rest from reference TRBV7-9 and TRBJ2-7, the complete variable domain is DTGVSQNPRHKITKRGQNVTFRCDPISEHNRLYWYRQTLGQGPEFLTYFQNEAQLEKSRLLSDRFSAERPKGSFSTLEIQRTEQGDSAMYLCASSEPSGGASYEQYFGPGTRLTVT.

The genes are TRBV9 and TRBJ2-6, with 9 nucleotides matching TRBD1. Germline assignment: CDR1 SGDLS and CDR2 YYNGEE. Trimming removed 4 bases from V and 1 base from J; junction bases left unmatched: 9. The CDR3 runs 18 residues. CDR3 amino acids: CASSLGQGRTSGANVLTF. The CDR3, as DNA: TGTGCCAGCAGCTTAGGACAGGGGAGAACTTCTGGGGCCAACGTCCTGACTTTC.

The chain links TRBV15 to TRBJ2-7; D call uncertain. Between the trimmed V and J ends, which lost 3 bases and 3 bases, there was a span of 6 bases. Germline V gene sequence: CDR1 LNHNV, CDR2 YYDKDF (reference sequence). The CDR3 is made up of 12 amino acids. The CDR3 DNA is TGTGCCACCAGCAGGTCCAACTACGAGCAGTACTTC. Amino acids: CATSRSNYEQYF. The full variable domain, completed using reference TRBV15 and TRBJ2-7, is DAMVIQNPRYQVTQFGKPVTLSCSQTLNHNVMYWYQQKSSQAPKLLFHYYDKDFNNEADTPDNFQSRRPNTSFCFLDIRSPGLGDTAMYLCATSRSNYEQYFGPGTRLTVT.

CDR3 bases: TGTGCCAGTAATCTAGGACGGGGAAATCAGCCCCAGCATTTT. This encodes CASNLGRGNQPQHF. The rearrangement uses TRBV19 and TRBJ1-5, with D unresolved. This CDR3 comprises 14 residues. CDR1 and CDR2 (germline): LNHDA, SQIVND (reference sequence). Deletions cut 7 bases from V and 4 bases from J, with 14 bases between.

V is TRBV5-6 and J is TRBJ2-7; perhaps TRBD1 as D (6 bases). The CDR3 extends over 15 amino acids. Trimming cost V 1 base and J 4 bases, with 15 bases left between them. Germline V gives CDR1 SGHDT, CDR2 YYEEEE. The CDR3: CASSLIQGTIYEQYF. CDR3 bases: TGTGCCAGCAGCTTGATCCAGGGGACGATATACGAGCAGTACTTC.

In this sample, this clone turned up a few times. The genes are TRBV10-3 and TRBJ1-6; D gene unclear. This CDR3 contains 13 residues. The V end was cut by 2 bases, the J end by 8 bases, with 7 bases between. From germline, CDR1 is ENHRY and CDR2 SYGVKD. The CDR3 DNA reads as TGTGCCATCAGTGAGACGACTGATTCACCCCTCCACTTT. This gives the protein CAISETTDSPLHF.

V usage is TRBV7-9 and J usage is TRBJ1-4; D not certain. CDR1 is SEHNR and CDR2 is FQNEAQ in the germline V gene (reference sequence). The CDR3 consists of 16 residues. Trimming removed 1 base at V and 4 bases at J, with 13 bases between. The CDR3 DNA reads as TGTGCCAGCAGCTTAGATCGAGTTCTCCTTAATGAAAAACTGTTTTTT. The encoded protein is CASSLDRVLLNEKLFF.

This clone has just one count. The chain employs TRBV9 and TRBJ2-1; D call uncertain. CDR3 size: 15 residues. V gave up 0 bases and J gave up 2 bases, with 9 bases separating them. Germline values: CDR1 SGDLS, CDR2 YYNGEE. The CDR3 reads CASSVGNLAYNEQFF. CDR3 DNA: TGTGCCAGCAGCGTAGGTAACTTAGCCTACAATGAGCAGTTCTTC.

Here the CDR3 DNA reads TGTGCCAGCAGTTCAGCGCGACACAATGAGCAGTTCTTC. It translates to CASSSARHNEQFF. V gene TRBV28 combines with J gene TRBJ2-1, with unresolved D. The germline V gene encodes CDR1 MDHEN and CDR2 SYDVKM. Trimming took 4 bases from V and 5 from J, leaving 9 bases between them. The CDR3 is made up of 13 amino acids.

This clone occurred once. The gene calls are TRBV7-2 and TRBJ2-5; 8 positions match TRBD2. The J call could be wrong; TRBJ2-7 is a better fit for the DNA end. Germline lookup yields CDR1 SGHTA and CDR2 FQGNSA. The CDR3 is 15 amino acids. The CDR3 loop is CASSSGAGGHYEQYF. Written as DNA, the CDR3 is TGTGCCAGCAGCTCGGGTGCGGGGGGACACTACGAGCAGTACTTC.

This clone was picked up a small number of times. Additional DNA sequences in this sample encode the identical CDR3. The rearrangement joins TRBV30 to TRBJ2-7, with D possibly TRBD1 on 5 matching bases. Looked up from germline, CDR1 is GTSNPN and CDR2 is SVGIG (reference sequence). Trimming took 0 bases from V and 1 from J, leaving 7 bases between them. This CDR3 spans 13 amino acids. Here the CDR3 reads CAWSVSGSYEQYF. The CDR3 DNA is TGTGCCTGGAGTGTATCAGGGTCCTACGAGCAGTACTTC.

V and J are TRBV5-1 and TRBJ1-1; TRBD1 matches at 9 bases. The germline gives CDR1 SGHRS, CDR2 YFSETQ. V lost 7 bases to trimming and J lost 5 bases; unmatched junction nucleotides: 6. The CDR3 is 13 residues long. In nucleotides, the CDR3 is TGCGCCAGCCGGACAGGGGATCAAACTGAAGCTTTCTTT. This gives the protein CASRTGDQTEAFF.

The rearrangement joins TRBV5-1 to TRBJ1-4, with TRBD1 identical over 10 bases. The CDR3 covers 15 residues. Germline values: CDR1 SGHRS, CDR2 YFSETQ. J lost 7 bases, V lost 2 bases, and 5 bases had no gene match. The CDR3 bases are TGCGCCAGCAGCTTATTGGGGACAGGGGTTGAAAAACTGTTTTTT. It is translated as CASSLLGTGVEKLFF.

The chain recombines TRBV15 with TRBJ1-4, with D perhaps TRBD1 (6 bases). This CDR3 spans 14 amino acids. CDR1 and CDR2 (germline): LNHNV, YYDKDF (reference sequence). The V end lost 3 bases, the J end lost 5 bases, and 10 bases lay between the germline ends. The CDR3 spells CATSRGTPNEKLFF. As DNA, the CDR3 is TGTGCCACCAGCAGGGGGACACCGAATGAAAAACTGTTTTTT.

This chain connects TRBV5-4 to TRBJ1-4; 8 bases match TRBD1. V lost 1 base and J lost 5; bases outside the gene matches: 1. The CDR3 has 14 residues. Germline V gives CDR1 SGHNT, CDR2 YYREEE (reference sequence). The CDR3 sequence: CASSLRQGNEKLFF. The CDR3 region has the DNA TGTGCCAGCAGCTTGAGACAGGGGAATGAAAAACTGTTTTTT.

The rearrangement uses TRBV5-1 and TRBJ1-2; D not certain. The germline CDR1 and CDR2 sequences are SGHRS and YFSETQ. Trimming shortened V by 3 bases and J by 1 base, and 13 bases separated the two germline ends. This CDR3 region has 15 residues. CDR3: CASSSNSDVNYGYTF. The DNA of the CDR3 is TGCGCCAGCAGCTCCAACAGTGACGTTAACTATGGCTACACCTTC.

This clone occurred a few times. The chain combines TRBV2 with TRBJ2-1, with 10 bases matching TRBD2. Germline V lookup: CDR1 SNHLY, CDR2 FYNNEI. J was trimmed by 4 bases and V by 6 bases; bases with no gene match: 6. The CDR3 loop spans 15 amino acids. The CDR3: CASSSSGGVYNEQFF. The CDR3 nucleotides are TGTGCCAGCAGCTCGAGCGGGGGGGTATACAATGAGCAGTTCTTC.

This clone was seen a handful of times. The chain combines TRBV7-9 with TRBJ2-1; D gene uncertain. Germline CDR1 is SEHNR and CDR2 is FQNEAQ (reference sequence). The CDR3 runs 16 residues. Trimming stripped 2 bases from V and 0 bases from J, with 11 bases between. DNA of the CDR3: TGTGCCAGCAGCTTAATGGCGGCACCCTCCTACAATGAGCAGTTCTTC. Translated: CASSLMAAPSYNEQFF.

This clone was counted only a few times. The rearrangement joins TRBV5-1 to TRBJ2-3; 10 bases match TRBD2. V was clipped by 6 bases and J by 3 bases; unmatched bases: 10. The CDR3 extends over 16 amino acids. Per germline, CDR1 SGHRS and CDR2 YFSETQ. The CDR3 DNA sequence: TGCGCCAGCAACCTAAACAGCGGGGGGGGTACAGATACGCAGTATTTT. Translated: CASNLNSGGGTDTQYF.

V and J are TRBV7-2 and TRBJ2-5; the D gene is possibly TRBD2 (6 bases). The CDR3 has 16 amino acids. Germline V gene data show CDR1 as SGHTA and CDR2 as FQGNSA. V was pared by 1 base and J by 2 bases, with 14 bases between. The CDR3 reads CASSLGISGEQETQYF. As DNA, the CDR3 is TGTGCCAGCAGCTTAGGGATCTCGGGGGAACAAGAGACCCAGTACTTC.

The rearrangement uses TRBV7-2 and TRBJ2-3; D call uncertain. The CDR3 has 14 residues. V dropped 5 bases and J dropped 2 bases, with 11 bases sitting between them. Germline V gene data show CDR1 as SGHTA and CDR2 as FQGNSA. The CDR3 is CASSRGGITDTQYF. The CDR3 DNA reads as TGTGCCAGCAGCCGTGGCGGAATCACAGATACGCAGTATTTT.

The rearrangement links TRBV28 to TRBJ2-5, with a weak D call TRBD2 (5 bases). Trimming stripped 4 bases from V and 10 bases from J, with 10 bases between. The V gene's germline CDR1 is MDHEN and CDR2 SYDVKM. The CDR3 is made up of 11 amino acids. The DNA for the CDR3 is TGTGCCAGCAGTTCCCGGACTTACCAGTACTTC. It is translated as CASSSRTYQYF.

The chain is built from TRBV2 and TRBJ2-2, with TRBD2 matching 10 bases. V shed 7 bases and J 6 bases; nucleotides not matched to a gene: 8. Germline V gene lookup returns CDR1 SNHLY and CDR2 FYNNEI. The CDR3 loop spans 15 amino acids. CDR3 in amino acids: CASTSGGPPAGELFF. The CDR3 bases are TGTGCCAGCACTAGCGGGGGACCACCCGCCGGGGAGCTGTTTTTT.

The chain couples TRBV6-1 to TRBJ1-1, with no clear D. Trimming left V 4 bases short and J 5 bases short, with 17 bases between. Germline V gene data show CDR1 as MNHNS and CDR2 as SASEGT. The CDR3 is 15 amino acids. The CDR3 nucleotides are TGTGCCAGCAGTGGAGGATCGAATCGATGGACTGAAGCTTTCTTT. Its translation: CASSGGSNRWTEAFF.

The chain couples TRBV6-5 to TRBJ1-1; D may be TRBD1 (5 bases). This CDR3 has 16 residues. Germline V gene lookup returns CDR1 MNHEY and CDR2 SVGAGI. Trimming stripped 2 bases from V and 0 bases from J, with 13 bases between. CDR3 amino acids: CASSYGRGDVNTEAFF. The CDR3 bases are TGTGCCAGCAGTTACGGCCGGGGGGATGTGAACACTGAAGCTTTCTTT.

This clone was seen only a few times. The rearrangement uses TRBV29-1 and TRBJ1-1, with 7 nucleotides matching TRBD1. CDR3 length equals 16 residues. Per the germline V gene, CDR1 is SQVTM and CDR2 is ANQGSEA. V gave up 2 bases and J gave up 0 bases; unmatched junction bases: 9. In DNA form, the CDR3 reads TGCAGCGTTGAAAAGCCCCCCGGGACAGTGAACACTGAAGCTTTCTTT. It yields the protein CSVEKPPGTVNTEAFF.

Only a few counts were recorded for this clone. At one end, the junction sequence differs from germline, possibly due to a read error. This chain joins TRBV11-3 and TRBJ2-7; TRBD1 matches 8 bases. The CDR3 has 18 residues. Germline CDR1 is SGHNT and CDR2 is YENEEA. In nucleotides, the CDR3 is TGTGCCAGCAGCCCCCGGGCCCCCAACCGGACAGGGATCTACGAGCTGTACTTC. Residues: CASSPRAPNRTGIYELYF.

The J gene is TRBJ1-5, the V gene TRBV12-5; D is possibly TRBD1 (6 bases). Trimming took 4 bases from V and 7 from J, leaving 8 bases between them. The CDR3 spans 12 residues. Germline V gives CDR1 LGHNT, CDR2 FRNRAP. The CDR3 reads CASGSQGQPQHF. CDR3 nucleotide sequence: TGTGCTAGTGGTTCACAGGGACAGCCCCAGCATTTT.